The 13 T cell receptor beta chains presented below share a single source sample, sequenced in a study of Graves' ophthalmopathy and Graves' hyperthyroidism. Transcripts of RNA were the source for amplifying TCR beta CDR3 regions. The first round was an RT-PCR with HTBI primers, and the second round was a multiplex PCR. TCRdb re-called the multiplex PCR reads with MiXCR, one entry per CDR3 protein. This table has approximately 150,000 distinct CDR3 sequences, roughly two fifths appearing once. The material sequenced was peripheral blood. The receptors originated from a man younger than 45 with Graves' ophthalmopathy.

V and J are TRBV6-1 and TRBJ1-2; no firm D call. This CDR3 spans 13 amino acids. Germline CDR1 MNHNS, CDR2 SASEGT. Trimming removed 6 bases from V and 6 bases from J, with 14 bases in between. CDR3 sequence reads: CASSPGMENGYTF. The CDR3 nucleotides read TGTGCCAGCAGCCCCGGGATGGAGAATGGCTACACCTTC.

The CDR3, as DNA: TGTGCCAGCAGTGGGGAAGGGGGCGCAGAGACCCAGTACTTC. Protein product: CASSGEGGAETQYF. V usage is TRBV2 and J usage is TRBJ2-5; TRBD1 matches at 7 bases. CDR1 SNHLY and CDR2 FYNNEI come from the germline V gene. The V and J ends lost 4 bases and 4 bases, in that order; junction bases with no gene match: 6. The CDR3 runs to 14 residues.

This clonotype was observed at least ten times. The chain links TRBV2 to TRBJ2-5, with 7 bases identical to TRBD2. Per the germline V gene, CDR1 is SNHLY and CDR2 is FYNNEI. The CDR3 is 14 amino acids. Trimming cost V 6 bases and J 2 bases; bases outside gene matches: 6. The CDR3 coding sequence is TGTGCCAGCAGGGCGGGAGCCCGGCAAGAGACCCAGTACTTC. As protein: CASRAGARQETQYF.

This clonotype was counted many times. V is TRBV24-1 and J is TRBJ2-2, with D possibly TRBD1 on 6 matching bases. This CDR3 contains 17 residues. Germline CDR1 KGHDR, CDR2 SFDVKD. The V gene lost 1 base and the J gene lost 6 bases, with 17 bases spanning the gap. This chain's CDR3 is CATSDLTGFLGAGELFF. The CDR3 DNA reads TGTGCCACCAGTGATTTAACAGGGTTTCTGGGAGCCGGGGAGCTGTTTTTT.

The chain joins TRBV12-3 or TRBV12-4 to TRBJ1-1; the D gene is possibly TRBD1 (6 bases). The CDR3 runs to 12 residues. Deletions cut 8 bases from V and 7 bases from J, with 14 bases between. The CDR3 loop reads CASGYRALEAFF. The CDR3 coding sequence is TGTGCCAGCGGTTACAGGGCCCTTGAAGCTTTCTTT.

This clonotype was observed at least ten times. J is TRBJ2-7 and V is TRBV27; no reliable D call. This CDR3 contains 15 residues. Germline-derived CDR1 and CDR2 are MNHEY and SMNVEV (reference sequence). V shed 6 bases and J shed 1 base, with 16 bases lying between them. CDR3 loop: CASSTIPRKSYEQYF. The CDR3 region has the DNA TGTGCCAGCAGCACAATTCCGCGGAAGTCCTACGAGCAGTACTTC.

This chain uses TRBV12-3 or TRBV12-4 with TRBJ1-3; D is unresolved. The CDR3 totals 13 residues. Trimming removed 10 bases at V and 0 bases at J, with 10 bases between. CDR3 sequence (DNA): TGTGCCACTGTCATGCTCTCTGGAAACACCATATATTTT. Amino acids: CATVMLSGNTIYF.

This chain connects TRBV20-1 to TRBJ1-1; D is undetermined. CDR1 is DFQATT, CDR2 SNEGSKA, per germline (reference sequence). CDR3 length: 15 amino acids. V lost 0 bases, J lost 10 bases, and 21 bases lay in between. CDR3 residues: CSARENAGGWRGAFF. Written as DNA, the CDR3 is TGCAGTGCTAGAGAGAACGCCGGCGGATGGCGCGGAGCTTTCTTT.

This clonotype was counted many times. The chain joins TRBV28 to TRBJ2-7, with a possible D match to TRBD1 (6 bases). Deletions cut 7 bases from V and 1 base from J, with 17 bases between. Germline V gene sequence: CDR1 MDHEN, CDR2 SYDVKM. The CDR3 length is 15 residues. The CDR3 loop reads CASTRLGTLSYEQYF. The CDR3 nucleotides are TGTGCCAGCACGAGATTGGGGACACTGTCCTACGAGCAGTACTTC.

The chain uses TRBV20-1 and TRBJ2-7, with D perhaps matching TRBD2 (6 bases). The length of the CDR3 is 14 residues. From germline, CDR1 is DFQATT and CDR2 SNEGSKA (reference sequence). V gave up 3 bases and J gave up 1 base, with 13 bases separating them. CDR3 DNA sequence: TGCAGTGCTAGCCGTCCGGCGGGATCCTACGAGCAGTACTTC. It translates to CSASRPAGSYEQYF.

In this sample, this clonotype turned up many times. J is TRBJ2-7 and V is TRBV6-5; 9 bases agree with TRBD1. V dropped 5 bases and J dropped 4; count of bases not matched to a gene: 6. From germline, CDR1 is MNHEY and CDR2 SVGAGI. This CDR3 comprises 14 residues. CDR3 nucleotides: TGTGCCAGCAGTCGCCGGGACAGGGAGTACGAGCAGTACTTC. As protein: CASSRRDREYEQYF.

J is TRBJ1-1 and V is TRBV12-3 or TRBV12-4, with D unresolved. This CDR3 comprises 13 residues. Trimming removed 6 bases from V and 3 bases from J, with 11 bases in between. CDR3 loop: CASRQISDTEAFF. CDR3 in DNA: TGTGCCAGCAGGCAGATTTCGGACACTGAAGCTTTCTTT.

This clonotype occurred once. The chain links TRBV11-2 to TRBJ2-5; D is undetermined. CDR3 length equals 20 residues. Trimming pared 7 bases from V and 7 bases from J, leaving 37 bases between. Germline V lookup: CDR1 SGHAT, CDR2 FQNNGV. CDR3 nucleotide sequence: TGTGCCAGCAACACACCACTACTCACAGAGGCCCCACACCACTTGGGGACCCAGTACTTC. This sequence encodes CASNTPLLTEAPHHLGTQYF.